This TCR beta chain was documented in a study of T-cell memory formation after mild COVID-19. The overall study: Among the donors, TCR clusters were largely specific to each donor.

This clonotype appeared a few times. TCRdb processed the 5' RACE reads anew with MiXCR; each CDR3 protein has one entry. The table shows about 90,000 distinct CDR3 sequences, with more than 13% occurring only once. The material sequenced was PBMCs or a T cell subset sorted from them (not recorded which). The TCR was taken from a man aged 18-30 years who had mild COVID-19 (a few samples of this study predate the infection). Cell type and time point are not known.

The CDR3, as DNA: TGTGCCAGCAGCCAAGCTGGGGGGGGATCACCCCTCCACTTT. Translation gives CASSQAGGGSPLHF. This chain connects TRBV4-2 to TRBJ1-6; TRBD1 is a possible D gene (5 bases). V was clipped by 1 base and J by 10 bases, with 11 bases between them. The germline V gene has CDR1 LGHNA and CDR2 YNFKEQ. This CDR3 is 14 amino acids long.